This T cell receptor beta chain was captured in a study of blood T cell repertoires in COVID-19. The wider study: In each case, the material was cDNA or gDNA derived from T cells, B-cell-depleted T cells, or PBMCs.

Source study methods: Estimation of nucleated cell counts was performed using reference gene primer amplification. Libraries were prepared by immunoSEQ multiplex PCR; TCRdb keeps only in-frame clonotypes and omits some of them. Clonal size and the V and J genes are those of that table, whereas D and trimming came from the DNA. The table has tens of thousands of clones, 84% seen once; the top ten hold 2.6%. V was shortened by 1 base and J by 6 bases, with 13 bases between the two germline ends. CDR1 LGHDT and CDR2 YNNKEL come from the germline V gene (reference sequence). The CDR3 spans 15 residues. This TCR derives from a man aged 50 to 60 with acute or convalescent COVID-19. V and J are TRBV3-1 (or the pseudogene TRBV3-2) and TRBJ2-1; the D gene is possibly TRBD2 (6 bases). Source material: peripheral blood. Written as DNA, the CDR3 is TGTGCCAGCAGCCAAGCATCGGGACTGATCAATGAGCAGTTCTTC. It specifies CASSQASGLINEQFF.